This passage covers 11 T cell receptor beta chains from one sample sequenced in a study of blood T cells in healthy people across ages. The use of a sample-barcoded 5' primer and a J-beta primer mix characterized a second PCR of roughly 6 to 11 cycles. TCRdb redid the calling of the 5' RACE reads with MiXCR, one entry per CDR3 protein. The sample has 700,000 or so distinct CDR3 sequences, roughly 43% seen once; the top ten hold roughly 30%. The sample was blood. Every receptor here comes from an elderly man in good health.

The sample holds a few counts of this clonotype. The chain combines TRBV6-1 with TRBJ2-5, with D possibly being TRBD2 (5 bases). Trimming took 6 bases from V and 4 from J, leaving 21 bases between them. The CDR3 has 16 amino acids. Germline CDR1 MNHNS, CDR2 SASEGT. The CDR3 nucleotides are TGTGCCAGCAGCCCGACGACTTCTTCTAGCCGAGAGACCCAGTACTTC. Amino acid sequence: CASSPTTSSSRETQYF.

This clonotype was detected a few times. The chain couples TRBV7-9 to TRBJ2-3; 9 bases map to TRBD2. The CDR3 covers 17 residues. J lost 0 bases, V lost 4 bases, and 8 bases had no gene match. Germline loops: CDR1 SEHNR, CDR2 FQNEAQ (reference sequence). CDR3 amino acids: CASSSTPGLASTDTQYF. The CDR3 DNA reads as TGTGCCAGCAGCTCGACTCCGGGACTAGCAAGCACAGATACGCAGTATTTT.

This clonotype was picked up many times. V gene TRBV2 combines with J gene TRBJ2-3; no definite D call. The CDR3 is 11 residues long. Germline V gene data show CDR1 as SNHLY and CDR2 as FYNNEI. V gave up 4 bases and J gave up 6 bases, with 5 bases separating them. CDR3 residues: CASSVLDTQYF. For the CDR3, the DNA is TGTGCCAGCAGTGTCTTGGATACGCAGTATTTT.

This clonotype appeared a few times. The chain uses TRBV7-2 and TRBJ1-2; D might be TRBD1 (6 bases). Germline CDR1 and CDR2: SGHTA and FQGNSA. Trimming cost V 1 base and J 3 bases, with 12 bases left between them. CDR3 length: 15 residues. The DNA for the CDR3 is TGTGCCAGCAGCTTAGTGGGGGCGCGTGACTATGGCTACACCTTC. Its translation: CASSLVGARDYGYTF. Using reference TRBV7-2 and TRBJ1-2 for the parts outside the CDR3, the full variable domain is GAGVSQSPSNKVTEKGKDVELRCDPISGHTALYWYRQSLGQGLEFLIYFQGNSAPDKSGLPSDRFSAERTGGSVSTLTIQRTQQEDSAVYLCASSLVGARDYGYTFGSGTRLTVV.

The chain recombines TRBV7-2 with TRBJ2-5, with unresolved D. Germline CDR1 reads SGHTA; CDR2 reads FQGNSA. Trimming left V 5 bases short and J 1 base short, with 8 bases between. The CDR3 length is 13 residues. The CDR3 coding sequence is TGTGCCAGCAGCGTAGTCGCCCAAGAGACCCAGTACTTC. Amino acids: CASSVVAQETQYF.

This clonotype has at least ten counts. This rearrangement joins TRBV20-1 to TRBJ2-2; the D is unclear. Germline V gene sequence: CDR1 DFQATT, CDR2 SNEGSKA (reference sequence). The CDR3 has 13 residues. Trimming left V 0 bases short and J 2 bases short, with 4 bases between. CDR3 sequence (DNA): TGCAGTGCTAGAGACACCAACACCGGGGAGCTGTTTTTT. Translation gives CSARDTNTGELFF.

The CDR3 bases are TGTGCCAGCAGTGAGGAACAGGACGTCGGGCAGTATTTT. This sequence encodes CASSEEQDVGQYF. The J gene is TRBJ2-3, the V gene TRBV2; tentatively, D is TRBD1 (5 bases). The CDR3 length is 13 residues. With 3 bases removed from V and 11 bases from J, the gap between germline ends came to 15 bases. Germline CDR1 SNHLY, CDR2 FYNNEI.

This clonotype was seen only a few times. This chain uses TRBV20-1 with TRBJ2-1, with 8 bases matching TRBD2. The germline V gene encodes CDR1 DFQATT and CDR2 SNEGSKA (reference sequence). There are 12 residues in the CDR3. The CDR3 sequence: CTGAGVDNEQFF. The CDR3 coding sequence is TGCACCGGAGCGGGGGTAGACAATGAGCAGTTCTTC.

This clonotype was seen more than once but under ten times. The chain carries TRBV25-1 and TRBJ1-2, with D possibly TRBD1 on 6 matching bases. V lost 2 bases and J 8 bases, leaving 15 bases between the germline ends. Germline V CDR1 and CDR2: MGHDK, SYGVNS. This CDR3 is built from 14 residues. CDR3 residues: CASSEQGRGVGYTF. In DNA form, the CDR3 reads TGTGCCAGCAGTGAACAGGGGAGGGGTGTGGGCTACACCTTC.

This clonotype was detected a few times. The chain employs TRBV7-2 and TRBJ2-1; D is ambiguous. Germline lookup yields CDR1 SGHTA and CDR2 FQGNSA. The CDR3 length is 12 residues. Deletions cut 2 bases from V and 10 bases from J, with 9 bases between. In nucleotides, the CDR3 is TGTGCCAGCAGCTTATCAAGGCGGGAGCAGTTCTTC. Its protein is CASSLSRREQFF.

The rearrangement joins TRBV9 to TRBJ2-1, with no clear D. CDR1 and CDR2 (germline): SGDLS, YYNGEE. The CDR3 is 17 amino acids. Trimming cost V 4 bases and J 8 bases, with 25 bases left between them. CDR3 protein: CASSFRFGSSLTDEQFF. The CDR3 bases are TGTGCCAGCAGCTTCCGCTTTGGTAGCTCCTTAACAGATGAGCAGTTCTTC.